Described below is a single T cell receptor (beta chain) sequence and its context. These data are taken from a study of blood T cell repertoires in COVID-19. Whole-study context: COVID-19 samples collected from the United States, Italy and Spain covered acute and convalescent phases.

With 3 bases clipped from V and 7 bases from J, the junction kept 11 bases outside the gene matches. Per germline, CDR1 SGHAT and CDR2 FQNNGV. This CDR3 is 15 amino acids long. The assay was immunoSEQ multiplex PCR, and TCRdb's table has in-frame clones only and misses some. Altogether some 100,000 clones are present, roughly nine tenths being singletons, with the ten largest covering more than 1.5%. Material for sequencing was peripheral blood. The receptor was isolated from a human donor with active COVID-19. The donor label of this sample is uncertain. The chain links TRBV11-2 to TRBJ2-7; 8 bases are shared with TRBD1. CDR3: CASSFPGQATREQYF. The CDR3 nucleotides read TGTGCCAGCAGCTTCCCGGGACAGGCAACCCGGGAGCAGTACTTC.